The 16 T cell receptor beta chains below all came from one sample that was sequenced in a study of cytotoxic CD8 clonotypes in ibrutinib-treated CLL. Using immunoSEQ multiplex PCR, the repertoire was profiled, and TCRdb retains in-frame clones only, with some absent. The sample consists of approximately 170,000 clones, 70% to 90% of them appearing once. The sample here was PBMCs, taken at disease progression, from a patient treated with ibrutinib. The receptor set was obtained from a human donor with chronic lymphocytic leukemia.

CDR3 loop: CAWTVSGGGEQFF. The CDR3, as DNA: TGTGCCTGGACAGTGTCGGGGGGCGGAGAGCAGTTCTTC. The rearrangement links TRBV30 to TRBJ2-1, with D perhaps TRBD2 (7 bases). The CDR3 has 13 residues. Trimming left V 4 bases short and J 10 bases short, with 17 bases between. The germline gives CDR1 GTSNPN, CDR2 SVGIG (reference sequence).

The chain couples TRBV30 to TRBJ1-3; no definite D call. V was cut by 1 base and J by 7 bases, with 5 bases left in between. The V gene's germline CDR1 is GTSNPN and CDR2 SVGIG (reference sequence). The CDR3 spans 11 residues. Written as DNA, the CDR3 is TGTGCCTGGAGTGGAGGTAACACCATATATTTT. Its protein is CAWSGGNTIYF. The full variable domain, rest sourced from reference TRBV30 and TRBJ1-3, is SQTIHQWPATLVQPVGSPLSLECTVEGTSNPNLYWYRQAAGRGLQLLFYSVGIGQISSEVPQNLSASRPQDRQFILSSKKLLLSDSGFYLCAWSGGNTIYFGEGSWLTVV.

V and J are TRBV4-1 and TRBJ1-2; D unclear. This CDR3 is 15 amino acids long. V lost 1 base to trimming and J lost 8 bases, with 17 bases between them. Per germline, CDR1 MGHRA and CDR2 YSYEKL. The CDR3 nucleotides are TGCGCCAGCAGCCAAGTCGTAGTAACAGAGGGAGGCTACACCTTC. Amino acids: CASSQVVVTEGGYTF.

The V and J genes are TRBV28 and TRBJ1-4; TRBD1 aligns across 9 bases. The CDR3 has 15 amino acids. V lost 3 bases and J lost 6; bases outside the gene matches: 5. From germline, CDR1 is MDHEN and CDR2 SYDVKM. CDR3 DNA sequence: TGTGCCAGCAGTTTGTCCGGGACAGGGCATGAAAAACTGTTTTTT. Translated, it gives CASSLSGTGHEKLFF.

CDR3 coding DNA: TGTGCCAGCAGCTTGTCCCGGGACAGGGGGCGGCGGGGCACAGATACGCAGTATTTT. Protein sequence: CASSLSRDRGRRGTDTQYF. The rearrangement links TRBV7-9 to TRBJ2-3; 12 bases match TRBD1. Germline V gene data show CDR1 as SEHNR and CDR2 as FQNEAQ (reference sequence). V lost 3 bases to trimming and J lost 1 base; unmatched junction nucleotides: 11. This CDR3 has 19 amino acids.

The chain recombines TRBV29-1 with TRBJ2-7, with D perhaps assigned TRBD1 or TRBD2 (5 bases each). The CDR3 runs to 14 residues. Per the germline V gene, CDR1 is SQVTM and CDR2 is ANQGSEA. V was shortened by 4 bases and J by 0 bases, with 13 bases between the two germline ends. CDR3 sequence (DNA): TGCAGCGTTGGAGGGGTCCAGAGCTCCTACGAGCAGTACTTC. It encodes CSVGGVQSSYEQYF.

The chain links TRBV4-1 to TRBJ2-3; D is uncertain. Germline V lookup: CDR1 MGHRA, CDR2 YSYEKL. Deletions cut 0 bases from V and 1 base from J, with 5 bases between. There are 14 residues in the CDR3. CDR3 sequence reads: CASSQDSRTDTQYF. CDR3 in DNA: TGCGCCAGCAGCCAAGATTCCCGCACAGATACGCAGTATTTT.

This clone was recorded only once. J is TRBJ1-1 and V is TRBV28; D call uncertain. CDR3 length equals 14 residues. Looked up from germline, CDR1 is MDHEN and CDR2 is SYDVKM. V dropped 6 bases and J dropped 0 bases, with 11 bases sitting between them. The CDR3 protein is CASSSDGLNTEAFF. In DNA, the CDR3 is TGTGCCAGCAGCTCGGACGGGCTGAACACTGAAGCTTTCTTT.

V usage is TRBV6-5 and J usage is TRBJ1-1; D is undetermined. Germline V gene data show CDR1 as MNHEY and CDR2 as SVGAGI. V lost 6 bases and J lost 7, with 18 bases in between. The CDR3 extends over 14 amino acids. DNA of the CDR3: TGTGCCAGCAGCCCCAGGCCGAACGGAGGTGAAGCTTTCTTT. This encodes CASSPRPNGGEAFF.

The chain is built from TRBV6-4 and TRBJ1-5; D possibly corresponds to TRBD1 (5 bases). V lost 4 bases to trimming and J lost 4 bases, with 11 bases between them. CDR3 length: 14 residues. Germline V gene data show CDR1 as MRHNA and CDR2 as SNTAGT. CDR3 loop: CASSAGPGNQPQHF. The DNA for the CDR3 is TGTGCCAGCAGTGCGGGGCCTGGGAATCAGCCCCAGCATTTT.

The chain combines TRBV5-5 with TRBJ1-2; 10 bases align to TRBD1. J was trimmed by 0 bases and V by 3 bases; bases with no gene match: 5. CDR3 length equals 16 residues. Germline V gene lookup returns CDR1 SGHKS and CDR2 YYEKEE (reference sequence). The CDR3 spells CASSYGQGGTNYGYTF. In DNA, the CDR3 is TGTGCCAGCAGCTACGGACAGGGGGGGACTAACTATGGCTACACCTTC.

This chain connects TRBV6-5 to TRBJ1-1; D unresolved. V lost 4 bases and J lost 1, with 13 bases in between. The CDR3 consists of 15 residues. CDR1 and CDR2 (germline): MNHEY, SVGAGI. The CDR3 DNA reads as TGTGCCAGCAGTTTAAAAGGGATCAGGAACACTGAAGCTTTCTTT. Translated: CASSLKGIRNTEAFF.

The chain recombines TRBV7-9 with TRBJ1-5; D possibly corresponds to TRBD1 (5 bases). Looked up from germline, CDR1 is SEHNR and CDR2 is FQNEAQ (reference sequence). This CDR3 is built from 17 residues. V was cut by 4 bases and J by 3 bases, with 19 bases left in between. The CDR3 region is CASSSQRTGAYNQPQHF. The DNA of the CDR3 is TGTGCCAGCAGCTCCCAGCGCACAGGAGCCTACAATCAGCCCCAGCATTTT.

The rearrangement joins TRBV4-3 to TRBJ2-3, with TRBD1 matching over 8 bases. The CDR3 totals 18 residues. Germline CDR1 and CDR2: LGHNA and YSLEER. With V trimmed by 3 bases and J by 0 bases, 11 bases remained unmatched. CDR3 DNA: TGCGCCAGCAGCCATGGACAGGGTTACCCGACTAGCACAGATACGCAGTATTTT. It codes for CASSHGQGYPTSTDTQYF.

CDR3 residues: CASSQYPPGLADNEQFF. Here the CDR3 DNA reads TGTGCCAGCAGCCAGTACCCCCCGGGACTAGCGGACAATGAGCAGTTCTTC. The J gene is TRBJ2-1, the V gene TRBV7-2; TRBD2 agrees at 11 bases. V lost 5 bases to trimming and J lost 5 bases; unmatched junction nucleotides: 11. The CDR3 runs to 17 residues. Per germline, CDR1 SGHTA and CDR2 FQGNSA. Together with reference TRBV7-2 and TRBJ2-1, the CDR3 gives the full variable domain: GAGVSQSPSNKVTEKGKDVELRCDPISGHTALYWYRQSLGQGLEFLIYFQGNSAPDKSGLPSDRFSAERTGGSVSTLTIQRTQQEDSAVYLCASSQYPPGLADNEQFFGPGTRLTVL.

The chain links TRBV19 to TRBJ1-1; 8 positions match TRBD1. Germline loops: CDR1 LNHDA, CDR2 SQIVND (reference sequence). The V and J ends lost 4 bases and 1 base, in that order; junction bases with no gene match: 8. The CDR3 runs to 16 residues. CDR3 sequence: CASSRYRGSTNTEAFF. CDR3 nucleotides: TGTGCCAGTAGTAGGTACAGGGGGTCGACGAACACTGAAGCTTTCTTT.